This entry concerns a single TCR beta chain. Assay: immunoSEQ multiplex PCR; the TCRdb copy retains only in-frame clones and omits some. Found here are about 430,000 clones, approximately 90% of them singletons; the top ten hold approximately 1.3%. The data belong to a study of blood T cell repertoires in COVID-19. Participants were aged about 18 to 90 years, lived in under 25 US areas, and enrolled virtually. The germline V gene encodes CDR1 MNHNY and CDR2 SVGAGI (reference sequence). This CDR3 has 16 amino acids. The V gene end was trimmed by 0 bases and the J gene end by 4 bases; junction bases not matched to a gene: 9.

Sequencing was carried out using PBMCs or T cells enriched from blood (not recorded which). The genes are TRBV6-6 and TRBJ2-7; TRBD2 matches 7 bases. The receptor comes from a woman between 18 and 30 years old who had been exposed to COVID-19. CDR3: CASSYSLAAPPYEQYF. As DNA, the CDR3 is TGTGCCAGCAGTTACTCCCTAGCGGCCCCACCTTACGAGCAGTACTTC.